One sample yielded the 18 T cell receptor beta chains listed below, sequenced in a study of blood T cell repertoires in COVID-19 (dated by TCRdb to the early 2020s). Libraries were made using the immunoSEQ multiplex PCR assay. The table comes from immuneACCESS by way of TCRdb, which keeps in-frame sequences with V and J called. Part of the clones is missing from these tables; in studies checked, under half for an unresolved V gene and the rest for unknown reasons. This sample comprises just under 350,000 clones, over 80% of them detected only once. The leading ten clones occupy about 6.3% of the sample. Material for sequencing was peripheral blood. These TCRs come from a woman aged 45 to 65 with COVID-19, enrolled during active disease.

The V call is TRBV7-9, the J call TRBJ2-5; TRBD2 might be the D (5 bases). CDR1 is SEHNR and CDR2 is FQNEAQ in the germline V gene (reference sequence). The CDR3 consists of 16 residues. V lost 0 bases and J 4 bases, leaving 15 bases between the germline ends. The chain's CDR3 is CASSLARAARRETQYF. The CDR3 nucleotides read TGTGCCAGCAGCTTAGCGCGGGCGGCGAGGCGAGAGACCCAGTACTTC.

The rearrangement links TRBV7-9 to TRBJ1-1, with D unresolved. Per the germline V gene, CDR1 is SEHNR and CDR2 is FQNEAQ (reference sequence). V was shortened by 2 bases and J by 0 bases, with 7 bases between the two germline ends. This CDR3 has 14 amino acids. The CDR3 protein is CASSLREMNTEAFF. The CDR3 DNA follows: TGTGCCAGCAGCTTACGGGAAATGAACACTGAAGCTTTCTTT.

The genes are TRBV5-1 and TRBJ2-2, with 8 nucleotides matching TRBD1. Losses at the gene ends were 4 bases for V and 2 bases for J; bases not matched to a gene: 1. CDR3 length equals 14 residues. Germline CDR1 reads SGHRS; CDR2 reads YFSETQ. This CDR3 is CASSTGGNTGELFF. As DNA, the CDR3 is TGCGCCAGCAGCACAGGGGGAAACACCGGGGAGCTGTTTTTT.

The V call is TRBV19, the J call TRBJ2-7; 11 nucleotides match TRBD2. The germline gives CDR1 LNHDA, CDR2 SQIVND (reference sequence). V trimming: 4 bases; J trimming: 6 bases; junction bases outside the gene matches: 11. This CDR3 contains 16 residues. CDR3 in amino acids: CASSNRLAGRSGEQYF. The CDR3 nucleotides read TGTGCCAGTAGTAACCGACTAGCGGGGCGCAGCGGCGAGCAGTACTTC.

The chain recombines TRBV5-1 with TRBJ1-4, with a possible D match to TRBD1 (5 bases). V was cut by 1 base and J by 6 bases, with 10 bases left in between. This CDR3 region has 14 residues. CDR1 and CDR2 (germline): SGHRS, YFSETQ. The CDR3 nucleotides are TGCGCCAGCAGCTTGAGCAGGGTGGATGAAAAACTGTTTTTT. It translates to CASSLSRVDEKLFF.

This rearrangement joins TRBV14 to TRBJ2-3, with 11 bases identical to TRBD2. The CDR3 is 17 amino acids. Trimming cost V 4 bases and J 2 bases; bases outside gene matches: 8. Germline CDR1 is SGHDN and CDR2 is FVKESK. CDR3 in DNA: TGTGCCAGCAGCCCTCTCGGACTAGCGGGTCTCACAGATACGCAGTATTTT. Encoded protein: CASSPLGLAGLTDTQYF.

The chain has TRBV28 and TRBJ1-5, with 7 bases that match TRBD1. Germline V gene lookup returns CDR1 MDHEN and CDR2 SYDVKM. The CDR3 runs to 14 residues. V shed 7 bases, J shed 4 bases, and the junction held 7 bases outside the gene matches. Here the CDR3 DNA reads TGTGCCAGCACCGCGGGACAGTCAAATCAGCCCCAGCATTTT. Amino acid sequence: CASTAGQSNQPQHF.

J is TRBJ1-2 and V is TRBV27; 7 bases map to TRBD1. Trimming at V came to 1 base and at J to 4 bases, leaving 9 bases not matched to a gene. Germline V lookup: CDR1 MNHEY, CDR2 SMNVEV (reference sequence). The CDR3 contains 16 residues. The chain's CDR3 is CASSLFLGDSLYGYTF. As DNA, the CDR3 is TGTGCCAGCAGTTTATTTTTAGGGGACAGCCTCTATGGCTACACCTTC.

The J gene is TRBJ1-6, the V gene TRBV9; perhaps TRBD1 as D (6 bases). This CDR3 comprises 14 residues. Trimming took 5 bases from V and 6 from J, leaving 12 bases between them. Germline CDR1 SGDLS, CDR2 YYNGEE. The CDR3 nucleotides read TGTGCCAGCAGTAGGGACAAAGTTAATTCACCCCTCCACTTT. As protein: CASSRDKVNSPLHF.

This clone has just a few counts. The chain couples TRBV3-1 (or the pseudogene TRBV3-2) to TRBJ1-1; the match to TRBD1 covers 9 bases. The V segment lost 4 bases and the J segment 0 bases; nucleotides outside the gene matches: 3. Germline V gives CDR1 LGHDT, CDR2 YNNKEL (reference sequence). The CDR3 covers 15 residues. The CDR3 loop reads CASSRGTGMNTEAFF. The CDR3 bases are TGTGCCAGCAGCCGAGGGACAGGGATGAACACTGAAGCTTTCTTT.

The chain couples TRBV5-1 to TRBJ2-7, with D possibly being TRBD2 (7 bases). Germline V lookup: CDR1 SGHRS, CDR2 YFSETQ. The V end lost 0 bases, the J end lost 7 bases, and 14 bases lay between the germline ends. CDR3 length equals 14 residues. The CDR3 protein is CASSLAVGRGEQYF. CDR3 sequence (DNA): TGCGCCAGCAGCTTGGCAGTAGGGAGGGGGGAGCAGTACTTC. Complete variable domain (other parts from reference TRBV5-1 and TRBJ2-7): KAGVTQTPRYLIKTRGQQVTLSCSPISGHRSVSWYQQTPGQGLQFLFEYFSETQRNKGNFPGRFSGRQFSNSRSEMNVSTLELGDSALYLCASSLAVGRGEQYFGPGTRLTVT.

V gene TRBV18 combines with J gene TRBJ1-3; D call uncertain. Germline V gene sequence: CDR1 KGHSH, CDR2 LQKENI. There are 13 residues in the CDR3. Trimming took off 6 bases at V and 4 bases at J, with 10 bases between the two ends. CDR3 amino acids: CASSGGIGNTIYF. For the CDR3, the DNA is TGTGCCAGCTCGGGAGGGATCGGAAACACCATATATTTT. Looking up the rest from reference TRBV18 and TRBJ1-3 gives the full variable domain: NAGVMQNPRHLVRRRGQEARLRCSPMKGHSHVYWYRQLPEEGLKFMVYLQKENIIDESGMPKERFSAEFPKEGPSILRIQQVVRGDSAAYFCASSGGIGNTIYFGEGSWLTVV.

This chain links TRBV27 with TRBJ1-2; TRBD1 might be the D (6 bases). In germline, CDR1 is MNHEY, CDR2 SMNVEV (reference sequence). V shed 8 bases and J shed 8 bases, with 24 bases lying between them. This CDR3 contains 15 residues. The CDR3 sequence is CASSPGAGAPGGYTF. In DNA form, the CDR3 reads TGTGCCAGCTCTCCCGGAGCGGGGGCCCCAGGGGGCTACACCTTC.

The rearrangement uses TRBV4-2 and TRBJ2-2; the match to TRBD2 covers 7 bases. This CDR3 contains 15 residues. V was pared by 4 bases and J by 4 bases, with 6 bases of the junction left unmatched. The germline CDR1 and CDR2 sequences are LGHNA and YNFKEQ. The CDR3 region is CASSPATGGTGELFF. The CDR3 coding sequence is TGTGCCAGCAGCCCTGCTACGGGAGGCACCGGGGAGCTGTTTTTT.

V is TRBV27 and J is TRBJ2-7, with 11 bases fitting TRBD2. The J segment lost 2 bases and the V segment lost 9 bases, leaving 12 bases of the junction unmatched. The V gene's germline CDR1 is MNHEY and CDR2 SMNVEV (reference sequence). The CDR3 is 16 amino acids. Here the CDR3 DNA reads TGTGCCAGTAGACGAGCCGGGACTAGCGGAACCTACGAGCAGTACTTC. The encoded protein is CASRRAGTSGTYEQYF.

The J gene is TRBJ1-1, the V gene TRBV30; the D is unclear. Germline V CDR1 and CDR2: GTSNPN, SVGIG (reference sequence). V lost 4 bases and J lost 1, with 13 bases in between. The CDR3 is made up of 14 amino acids. This chain's CDR3 is CAWTAWSGNTEAFF. The CDR3 bases are TGTGCCTGGACCGCGTGGTCAGGGAACACTGAAGCTTTCTTT.

This clone has a single count. The rearrangement joins TRBV7-9 to TRBJ2-1, with 9 positions matching TRBD1. The germline gives CDR1 SEHNR, CDR2 FQNEAQ (reference sequence). Trimming removed 4 bases from V and 4 bases from J; junction bases left unmatched: 5. There are 15 residues in the CDR3. CDR3 loop: CASSSPGTGYNEQFF. The CDR3 bases are TGTGCCAGCAGCTCCCCCGGGACAGGGTACAATGAGCAGTTCTTC.

V is TRBV7-8 and J is TRBJ2-1; 14 positions agree with TRBD2. Losses at the gene ends were 5 bases for V and 4 bases for J; bases not matched to a gene: 25. The CDR3 sequence is 23 residues long. Germline V gives CDR1 SGHVS, CDR2 FQNEAQ. The CDR3 DNA sequence: TGTGCCAGCAGCCGTAAGGGACTAGCGGGAGATACGGGCGCCTTGGTTCGTTACAATGAGCAGTTCTTC. It encodes CASSRKGLAGDTGALVRYNEQFF.